This T cell receptor (beta chain) was profiled in a study of blood T cells in healthy people across ages. Turning to the study itself: Using template switching, researchers captured about one barcoded beta molecule for each two T cells. Study-wide results and caveats: Investigators viewed diversity estimates from one million T cells as underestimates, the study reported. What prevented conclusive comparison of naive and antigen-experienced cells was that PBMCs were unsorted.

The amount of total RNA extracted per sample was at least 5.5 micrograms. This clonotype has a handful of counts. Its antigen remains unknown. The authors ran a second PCR of roughly 7 to 11 cycles using a sample-barcoded 5' primer and a J-beta primer mix. TCRdb re-called the 5' RACE reads with MiXCR, one entry per CDR3 protein. The profile shows a few hundred thousand distinct CDR3 sequences, 27% of them singletons. The receptor's source is a woman in her seventies in good health. The specimen sequenced was blood.

The CDR3: CSVGDLNQPQHF. The CDR3, as DNA: TGCAGCGTTGGGGACCTCAATCAGCCCCAGCATTTT. This sequence joins TRBV29-1 and TRBJ1-5; D perhaps matches TRBD1 (5 bases). The length of the CDR3 is 12 residues. Trimming removed 4 bases from V and 3 bases from J, with 7 bases in between. Germline V gene data show CDR1 as SQVTM and CDR2 as ANQGSEA.